What follows are 30 T cell receptor beta chains derived from one specimen sequenced in a study of blood T cells in healthy people across ages. Alongside a J-beta primer mix, a sample-barcoded 5' primer served in a second PCR lasting about 7 to 11 cycles. From the 5' RACE reads, TCRdb called clonotypes with MiXCR, one entry per CDR3 protein. This sample has 900,000 to 950,000 distinct CDR3 sequences, with around 29% found just once. The data also belong to a second study, concerning T cells of mothers and their children.

Material: blood. The receptors shown here come from a woman between 40 and 55 years old in good health.

The table lists this clonotype with many counts. This chain connects TRBV6-8 to TRBJ2-1; no clear D gene. The CDR3 has 17 residues. V lost 0 bases and J 2 bases, leaving 14 bases between the germline ends. CDR1 and CDR2 (germline): MNHGY, SAAAGT. Here the CDR3 DNA reads TGTGCCAGCAGTTACTCGACCCCATCAGTCCCCTACAATGAGCAGTTCTTC. This translates into CASSYSTPSVPYNEQFF.

The rearrangement joins TRBV7-3 to TRBJ1-1; D perhaps matches TRBD1 (5 bases). CDR3 length: 16 residues. Trimming removed 0 bases at V and 5 bases at J, with 16 bases between. Germline V gives CDR1 SGHTA, CDR2 FQGTGA. CDR3 in DNA: TGTGCCAGCAGCTTAACTACAGAGTACAGGAGGACTGAAGCTTTCTTT. This encodes CASSLTTEYRRTEAFF.

The V gene is TRBV7-2, the J gene TRBJ1-2; D not certain. Germline V gene data show CDR1 as SGHTA and CDR2 as FQGNSA. V was trimmed by 1 base and J by 0 bases, leaving 15 bases between them. CDR3 length equals 17 residues. The CDR3 reads CASSLDPLAGANYGYTF. DNA for the CDR3: TGTGCCAGCAGCTTAGACCCCCTCGCCGGGGCTAACTATGGCTACACCTTC.

This clonotype was counted many times. V usage is TRBV4-3 and J usage is TRBJ2-7; TRBD1 is a possible D gene (6 bases). This CDR3 region has 15 residues. Trimming cost V 1 base and J 2 bases, with 12 bases left between them. Germline V gives CDR1 LGHNA, CDR2 YSLEER. CDR3 nucleotide sequence: TGCGCCAGCAGCCAAGGGGCCAGGGGACCCTACGAGCAGTACTTC. Translated, it gives CASSQGARGPYEQYF.

This chain connects TRBV5-5 to TRBJ1-1; maybe TRBD1 (6 bases). Trimming took 4 bases from V and 0 from J, leaving 16 bases between them. Per the germline V gene, CDR1 is SGHKS and CDR2 is YYEKEE (reference sequence). This CDR3 has 16 amino acids. CDR3 sequence: CASSLRSGQMNTEAFF. The CDR3 DNA is TGTGCCAGCAGCCTCAGGAGTGGACAGATGAACACTGAAGCTTTCTTT.

This chain joins TRBV7-2 and TRBJ2-2, with D tentatively TRBD2 (7 bases). The germline V and J ends were trimmed by 1 base and 4 bases, with 10 bases remaining between them. CDR3 length: 15 amino acids. CDR1 is SGHTA and CDR2 is FQGNSA in the germline V gene. The CDR3 region is CASSLGGGATGELFF. The DNA for the CDR3 is TGTGCCAGCAGCTTAGGGGGGGGGGCCACCGGGGAGCTGTTTTTT. The full variable domain, rest sourced from reference TRBV7-2 and TRBJ2-2, is GAGVSQSPSNKVTEKGKDVELRCDPISGHTALYWYRQSLGQGLEFLIYFQGNSAPDKSGLPSDRFSAERTGGSVSTLTIQRTQQEDSAVYLCASSLGGGATGELFFGEGSRLTVL.

Turning to this clonotype: The junction departs from germline at one end; a sequencing error may be responsible. V gene TRBV29-1 combines with J gene TRBJ2-6; D may be TRBD1 (5 bases). Germline CDR1 and CDR2: SQVTM and ANQGSEA. The CDR3 extends over 14 amino acids. The CDR3 DNA reads as TGCAGCGTCCTAAAAAGCTCTGGGGCCAACGCCCTGACTTTC. Encoded protein: CSVLKSSGANALTF. Drawing the rest from reference TRBV29-1 and TRBJ2-6, the complete variable domain is SAVISQKPSRDICQRGTSLTIQCQVDSQVTMMFWYRQQPGQSLTLIATANQGSEATYESGFVIDKFPISRPNLTFSTLTVSNMSPEDSSIYLCSVLKSSGANALTFGAGSRLTVL.

This clonotype was observed once. Compared with germline, one end of the junction differs, possibly owing to a read error. The chain uses TRBV9 and TRBJ2-5; D is possibly TRBD2 (6 bases). The CDR3 contains 14 residues. The V gene's germline CDR1 is SGDLS and CDR2 YYNGEE. The CDR3 region has the DNA TGTACCAGCAGCGGATCCCAGGAGGGGGAGACCCAGTACTTC. Protein: CTSSGSQEGETQYF. Looking up the rest from reference TRBV9 and TRBJ2-5 gives the full variable domain: DSGVTQTPKHLITATGQRVTLRCSPRSGDLSVYWYQQSLDQGLQFLIQYYNGEERAKGNILERFSAQQFPDLHSELNLSSLELGDSALYFCTSSGSQEGETQYFGPGTRLLVL.

About this clonotype itself: This could be a read error, since a much larger clone is one nucleotide away. This chain links TRBV5-1 with TRBJ1-4; TRBD1 might be the D (5 bases). Trimming removed 5 bases at V and 9 bases at J, with 11 bases between. The germline V gene encodes CDR1 SGHRS and CDR2 YFSETQ. This CDR3 has 12 amino acids. The DNA for the CDR3 is TGCGCCAGCAGGATTGACAGCAAAAAACTGTTTTTT. Its protein product is CASRIDSKKLFF.

There are a few counts of this clonotype. V is TRBV12-3 or TRBV12-4 and J is TRBJ2-3; TRBD2 matches 10 bases. This CDR3 contains 15 residues. Germline trimming cut 9 bases from V and 3 bases from J; bases unmatched to any gene: 9. The CDR3 DNA sequence: TGTGCCAGTCACGAGCGGGGGGGCCAGACAGATACGCAGTATTTT. Translated, it gives CASHERGGQTDTQYF.

This clonotype has only a few counts. V is TRBV7-2 and J is TRBJ2-1, with TRBD2 identical over 11 bases. Per germline, CDR1 SGHTA and CDR2 FQGNSA. This CDR3 is 15 amino acids long. Losses at the gene ends were 4 bases for V and 7 bases for J; bases not matched to a gene: 6. CDR3 in amino acids: CASSYSGGAFNEQFF. The CDR3 nucleotides read TGTGCCAGCAGCTATAGCGGGGGGGCCTTTAATGAGCAGTTCTTC.

The chain has TRBV10-3 and TRBJ2-6, with D perhaps matching TRBD2 (7 bases). The V and J ends lost 10 bases and 1 base respectively, with 14 bases between them. CDR3 length equals 15 residues. CDR1 is ENHRY, CDR2 SYGVKD, per germline. CDR3 DNA sequence: TGTGCCACGCACGGGGGGCTGTCTGGGGCCAACGTCCTGACTTTC. Protein sequence: CATHGGLSGANVLTF.

This clonotype was seen ten or more times. The chain links TRBV15 to TRBJ1-1; D not certain. There are 15 residues in the CDR3. Trimming stripped 0 bases from V and 0 bases from J, with 8 bases between. From germline, CDR1 is LNHNV and CDR2 YYDKDF (reference sequence). CDR3 in amino acids: CATSRESGMNTEAFF. CDR3 bases: TGTGCCACCAGCAGAGAATCGGGAATGAACACTGAAGCTTTCTTT.

The chain employs TRBV4-3 and TRBJ2-1, with D possibly being TRBD1 or TRBD2 (5 bases each). Trimming left V 1 base short and J 1 base short, with 14 bases between. Per germline, CDR1 LGHNA and CDR2 YSLEER. The CDR3 is 17 residues long. The chain's CDR3 is CASSQGSGRRSYNEQFF. CDR3 sequence (DNA): TGCGCCAGCAGCCAAGGGTCGGGACGGAGATCCTACAATGAGCAGTTCTTC.

V gene TRBV12-3 or TRBV12-4 combines with J gene TRBJ2-7; TRBD2 matches 9 bases. The CDR3 covers 15 residues. The V segment lost 4 bases and the J segment 2 bases; nucleotides outside the gene matches: 6. The DNA of the CDR3 is TGTGCCAGCAGTTCCTCTAGCGGGGAGACCTACGAGCAGTACTTC. This encodes CASSSSSGETYEQYF.

Points on this clonotype: It may be a read error: a sequence one base away is much more abundant. The chain joins TRBV20-1 to TRBJ2-4; tentative D call: TRBD1 (5 bases). The V end was cut by 6 bases, the J end by 5 bases, with 23 bases between. The CDR3 has 16 amino acids. The germline V gene encodes CDR1 DFQATT and CDR2 SNEGSKA (reference sequence). The CDR3 nucleotides are TGCAGTGCGACAGCCCCCGGAAGCCAAGTCGAAAACATTCAGTACTTC. Amino acids: CSATAPGSQVENIQYF.

This clonotype was counted ten times or more. V gene TRBV12-3 or TRBV12-4 combines with J gene TRBJ2-4; D may match TRBD1 or TRBD2 (6 bases each). Trimming removed 5 bases from V and 8 bases from J, with 19 bases in between. The CDR3 consists of 15 residues. The CDR3 sequence is CASSPEFNREDIQYF. CDR3 nucleotide sequence: TGTGCCAGCAGTCCCGAATTTAACAGGGAGGACATTCAGTACTTC.

The rearrangement joins TRBV5-6 to TRBJ2-7, with 9 bases aligning to TRBD2. The CDR3 is made up of 13 amino acids. Germline CDR1 SGHDT, CDR2 YYEEEE. Germline trimming cut 6 bases from V and 0 bases from J; bases unmatched to any gene: 1. The CDR3 region has the DNA TGTGCCAGCATGACTAGCGGCTCCTACGAGCAGTACTTC. It yields the protein CASMTSGSYEQYF.

This clonotype was observed a handful of times. Possible read error: a much larger clone is one base away. The V gene is TRBV5-5, the J gene TRBJ2-1; a possible D gene is TRBD1 (6 bases). The CDR3 loop spans 14 amino acids. Germline V lookup: CDR1 SGHKS, CDR2 YYEKEE (reference sequence). The CDR3 sequence: CAGSLTRDNLSQFF. The DNA for the CDR3 is TGTGCCGGCAGCTTAACACGGGACAACCTTTCGCAGTTCTTC.

This clonotype has just a few counts. The chain uses TRBV29-1 and TRBJ2-1; the D gene could be TRBD1 or TRBD2 (5 bases each). CDR3 length: 15 amino acids. With 4 bases removed from V and 2 bases from J, the gap between germline ends came to 15 bases. Looked up from germline, CDR1 is SQVTM and CDR2 is ANQGSEA. The CDR3 DNA follows: TGCAGCGTTGCTCTATTCCAGGGACCCTACAATGAGCAGTTCTTC. Its translation: CSVALFQGPYNEQFF.

CDR3 sequence: CASSSRQGSINNEQFF. In DNA, the CDR3 is TGTGCCAGCAGTTCTCGACAGGGAAGTATCAACAATGAGCAGTTCTTC. The J gene is TRBJ2-1, the V gene TRBV6-6; 7 bases are a match to TRBD1. V was pared by 4 bases and J by 5 bases, with 11 bases of the junction left unmatched. There are 16 residues in the CDR3. The germline V gene has CDR1 MNHNY and CDR2 SVGAGI (reference sequence).

This clonotype was found many times. The chain is built from TRBV11-1 and TRBJ2-7; D gene unclear. From germline, CDR1 is SGHAT and CDR2 FQDESV (reference sequence). Trimming removed 3 bases from V and 2 bases from J, with 11 bases in between. The CDR3 has 14 residues. CDR3 loop: CASSFGQSAYEQYF. Written as DNA, the CDR3 is TGTGCCAGCAGCTTCGGGCAGTCCGCCTACGAGCAGTACTTC. The full variable domain, completed using reference TRBV11-1 and TRBJ2-7, is EAEVAQSPRYKITEKSQAVAFWCDPISGHATLYWYRQILGQGPELLVQFQDESVVDDSQLPKDRFSAERLKGVDSTLKIQPAELGDSAMYLCASSFGQSAYEQYFGPGTRLTVT.

The chain recombines TRBV27 with TRBJ2-3, with D perhaps assigned TRBD1 or TRBD2 (6 bases each). Trimming stripped 5 bases from V and 6 bases from J, with 18 bases between. The CDR3 consists of 15 residues. From germline, CDR1 is MNHEY and CDR2 SMNVEV (reference sequence). In nucleotides, the CDR3 is TGTGCCAGCAGTATCTCAGGGGCCCGGGGGGATACGCAGTATTTT. Translation gives CASSISGARGDTQYF.

This clonotype showed up just a few times. The V and J genes are TRBV5-6 and TRBJ1-2; 7 nucleotides align to TRBD1. This CDR3 contains 15 residues. V lost 5 bases and J lost 3; bases outside the gene matches: 10. Germline V gives CDR1 SGHDT, CDR2 YYEEEE. CDR3 bases: TGTGCCAGCAGTATCATAGCCGGGACAGACTATGGCTACACCTTC. Amino acids: CASSIIAGTDYGYTF. Full variable domain (rest looked up from reference TRBV5-6 and TRBJ1-2): DAGVTQSPTHLIKTRGQQVTLRCSPKSGHDTVSWYQQALGQGPQFIFQYYEEEERQRGNFPDRFSGHQFPNYSSELNVNALLLGDSALYLCASSIIAGTDYGYTFGSGTRLTVV.

This clonotype has just a few counts. This chain uses TRBV5-1 with TRBJ2-7; TRBD1 might be the D (5 bases). The V gene lost 5 bases and the J gene lost 3 bases, with 12 bases spanning the gap. The CDR3 spans 13 residues. In germline, CDR1 is SGHRS, CDR2 YFSETQ. CDR3 sequence (DNA): TGCGCCAGCAGAGAAGGGGCCAACTACGAGCAGTACTTC. Residues: CASREGANYEQYF.

The CDR3 loop is CASSPQISSYNEQFF. CDR3 in DNA: TGCGCCAGCAGTCCGCAGATCAGCTCCTACAATGAGCAGTTCTTC. This chain joins TRBV5-1 and TRBJ2-1; D not resolved. V lost 5 bases to trimming and J lost 0 bases, with 12 bases between them. CDR1 SGHRS and CDR2 YFSETQ come from the germline V gene. The CDR3 spans 15 residues.

At least ten counts were recorded for this clonotype. The J gene is TRBJ2-7, the V gene TRBV10-2, with D hard to call. Germline lookup yields CDR1 WSHSY and CDR2 SAAADI. The length of the CDR3 is 12 residues. V was cut by 9 bases and J by 7 bases, with 16 bases left in between. The DNA of the CDR3 is TGCGCCAGTCGTCAATGGACCCAAGAGCAGTACTTC. Amino acid sequence: CASRQWTQEQYF.

V is TRBV6-2 or TRBV6-3 and J is TRBJ2-1, with D perhaps being TRBD1 or TRBD2 (5 bases each). V gave up 5 bases and J gave up 3 bases, with 11 bases separating them. The CDR3 has 14 residues. From germline, CDR1 is MNHEY and CDR2 SVGEGT. The CDR3 here is CASSRWGSYNEQFF. CDR3 nucleotides: TGTGCCAGCAGTAGGTGGGGGAGCTACAATGAGCAGTTCTTC.

As regards this clonotype: This could be a read error, since a much larger clone is one nucleotide away. The V gene is TRBV27, the J gene TRBJ1-1; D ambiguous. CDR3 length: 17 amino acids. The germline CDR1 and CDR2 sequences are MNHEY and SMNVEV (reference sequence). Here the CDR3 DNA reads TGTACCAGCAGAGGGTTAGGGTTTAGCTTCGGAAACACTGAAGCTTTCTTT. Translated, it gives CTSRGLGFSFGNTEAFF.

The V and J genes are TRBV24-1 and TRBJ2-3; 12 bases are a match to TRBD1. Trimming at V came to 3 bases and at J to 4 bases, leaving 10 bases not matched to a gene. The CDR3 spans 18 residues. Germline CDR1 KGHDR, CDR2 SFDVKD. The CDR3 coding sequence is TGTGCCACCAGTGATCCCAGGCGGGACAGGGGGCCGGCAGATACGCAGTATTTT. Translated: CATSDPRRDRGPADTQYF.